These 30 T cell receptor beta chains share one sample of origin, sequenced in a study of OX40 agonist ivuxolimab in advanced cancers. The assay was immunoSEQ multiplex PCR, and TCRdb's table has in-frame clones only and misses some. In the table there are 65,000 to 75,000 clones, 80% to 90% of which are singletons. Sample: CD4+ or CD8+ T cells sorted from blood, taken in a trial of the OX40 agonist ivuxolimab. The receptors here all came from an adult with an advanced solid tumor such as melanoma, head and neck, liver or kidney cancer.

The rearrangement joins TRBV7-3 to TRBJ2-7, with D perhaps matching TRBD1 (6 bases). CDR1 is SGHTA and CDR2 is FQGTGA in the germline V gene. Trimming shortened V by 2 bases and J by 6 bases, and 23 bases separated the two germline ends. The length of the CDR3 is 17 residues. CDR3 region: CASSLEPPNRAGIEQYF. CDR3 bases: TGTGCCAGCAGCTTAGAGCCCCCGAACAGGGCTGGAATCGAGCAGTACTTC.

The table lists this clone with a few counts. This chain joins TRBV29-1 and TRBJ1-5; 7 bases map to TRBD1. The CDR3 totals 14 residues. CDR1 is SQVTM and CDR2 is ANQGSEA in the germline V gene. Trimming took 2 bases from V and 7 from J; bases not matched to a gene: 8. The CDR3 nucleotides read TGCAGCGTTGAAACTCCAGGGGGGGGACAGCCCCAGCATTTT. Translation: CSVETPGGGQPQHF.

This chain connects TRBV9 to TRBJ2-3; no definite D call. This CDR3 region has 15 residues. Germline V gene lookup returns CDR1 SGDLS and CDR2 YYNGEE. V was cut by 1 base and J by 4 bases, with 13 bases left in between. This CDR3 is CASSVTLGESDTQYF. The DNA of the CDR3 is TGTGCCAGCAGCGTAACGCTAGGAGAATCAGATACGCAGTATTTT.

The chain couples TRBV7-3 to TRBJ2-1; perhaps D is TRBD1 or TRBD2 (5 bases each). The length of the CDR3 is 15 residues. The germline V gene encodes CDR1 SGHTA and CDR2 FQGTGA. The V and J ends lost 5 bases and 8 bases respectively, with 19 bases between them. CDR3 protein: CASSPGTHPSDEQFF. CDR3 nucleotide sequence: TGTGCCAGCAGCCCCGGGACCCACCCTTCGGATGAGCAGTTCTTC.

The rearrangement joins TRBV19 to TRBJ2-7, with D possibly being TRBD1 (7 bases). Germline CDR1 reads LNHDA; CDR2 reads SQIVND (reference sequence). The CDR3 has 16 amino acids. Trimming pared 4 bases from V and 6 bases from J, leaving 22 bases between. In DNA, the CDR3 is TGTGCCAGTAGTAGACGAGGAGGGACAGAGGGGCTCGAGCAGTACTTC. This translates into CASSRRGGTEGLEQYF.

V gene TRBV27 combines with J gene TRBJ1-5; 8 bases line up with TRBD1. This CDR3 spans 17 amino acids. After removal of 0 bases from V and 0 bases from J, the junction contained 4 bases not matched to a gene. CDR1 is MNHEY, CDR2 SMNVEV, per germline (reference sequence). CDR3 in DNA: TGTGCCAGCAGTTTATCGTACAGGGGGTATAGCAATCAGCCCCAGCATTTT. Amino acids: CASSLSYRGYSNQPQHF.

V gene TRBV6-1 combines with J gene TRBJ2-5, with D tentatively TRBD1 (5 bases). CDR1 is MNHNS and CDR2 is SASEGT in the germline V gene. This CDR3 is 15 amino acids long. Trimming stripped 2 bases from V and 4 bases from J, with 14 bases between. The CDR3 nucleotides are TGTGCCAGCAGTGAAAGGCTAGGGGCGGTAGAGACCCAGTACTTC. Encoded protein: CASSERLGAVETQYF.

V gene TRBV5-1 combines with J gene TRBJ2-1, with 7 bases aligning to TRBD2. Trimming cost V 6 bases and J 6 bases; bases outside gene matches: 9. The CDR3 runs 14 residues. The germline gives CDR1 SGHRS, CDR2 YFSETQ. CDR3 sequence reads: CASKYNPGGNEQFF. The CDR3 DNA reads as TGCGCCAGCAAATATAATCCGGGAGGCAATGAGCAGTTCTTC. Drawing the rest from reference TRBV5-1 and TRBJ2-1, the complete variable domain is KAGVTQTPRYLIKTRGQQVTLSCSPISGHRSVSWYQQTPGQGLQFLFEYFSETQRNKGNFPGRFSGRQFSNSRSEMNVSTLELGDSALYLCASKYNPGGNEQFFGPGTRLTVL.

J is TRBJ1-5 and V is TRBV7-8; 8 nucleotides match TRBD1. This CDR3 is 15 amino acids long. The germline V gene has CDR1 SGHVS and CDR2 FQNEAQ. The V and J ends lost 0 bases and 7 bases, in that order; junction bases with no gene match: 5. The CDR3 region is CASSLAPGGHQPQHF. The CDR3 region has the DNA TGTGCCAGCAGCTTAGCGCCAGGGGGCCACCAGCCCCAGCATTTT.

This chain's CDR3 is CAISRGPGTEAFF. The CDR3 DNA reads TGTGCCATTTCCAGGGGGCCTGGAACTGAAGCTTTCTTT. The chain links TRBV10-3 to TRBJ1-1; TRBD1 matches at 8 bases. The CDR3 runs 13 residues. Germline CDR1 is ENHRY and CDR2 is SYGVKD. The junction had 8 bases not matched to a gene; V was cut back by 9 bases and J by 5 bases.

The chain has TRBV30 and TRBJ2-5; a possible D gene is TRBD1 (6 bases). The ends were cut back, 1 base at V and 4 bases at J, with 10 bases in the middle. This CDR3 comprises 13 residues. Germline V gene lookup returns CDR1 GTSNPN and CDR2 SVGIG (reference sequence). The CDR3: CAWSEDSPETQYF. CDR3 nucleotides: TGTGCCTGGAGTGAGGACAGCCCAGAGACCCAGTACTTC.

The rearrangement links TRBV7-2 to TRBJ2-2; tentatively, D is TRBD2 (6 bases). The germline gives CDR1 SGHTA, CDR2 FQGNSA. V lost 2 bases and J 5 bases, leaving 15 bases between the germline ends. The CDR3 has 16 residues. The CDR3 is CASSLQGVAVTGELFF. CDR3 DNA: TGTGCCAGCAGCTTACAAGGAGTAGCGGTGACCGGGGAGCTGTTTTTT. Full variable domain (rest looked up from reference TRBV7-2 and TRBJ2-2): GAGVSQSPSNKVTEKGKDVELRCDPISGHTALYWYRQSLGQGLEFLIYFQGNSAPDKSGLPSDRFSAERTGGSVSTLTIQRTQQEDSAVYLCASSLQGVAVTGELFFGEGSRLTVL.

The J gene is TRBJ2-5, the V gene TRBV7-3; D is uncertain. The CDR3 covers 13 residues. Germline values: CDR1 SGHTA, CDR2 FQGTGA. V dropped 1 base and J dropped 5 bases, with 8 bases sitting between them. CDR3: CASSLNSPETQYF. The CDR3 coding sequence is TGTGCCAGCAGCTTAAATTCTCCGGAGACCCAGTACTTC.

V is TRBV19 and J is TRBJ2-7; 8 positions match TRBD1. The germline V gene encodes CDR1 LNHDA and CDR2 SQIVND (reference sequence). The J segment lost 1 base and the V segment lost 1 base, leaving 6 bases of the junction unmatched. The CDR3 sequence is 16 residues long. This chain's CDR3 is CASSIGIQGASYEQYF. CDR3 in DNA: TGTGCCAGTAGTATAGGTATCCAGGGGGCTTCCTACGAGCAGTACTTC.

The chain carries TRBV10-3 and TRBJ2-7, with TRBD2 as a possible D gene (5 bases). The CDR3 extends over 13 amino acids. Trimming shortened V by 10 bases and J by 1 base, and 14 bases separated the two germline ends. Per the germline V gene, CDR1 is ENHRY and CDR2 is SYGVKD. In DNA form, the CDR3 reads TGTGCCACCGGTACGGGGAAGTCCTACGAGCAGTACTTC. It encodes CATGTGKSYEQYF.

This chain links TRBV28 with TRBJ1-1, with 9 nucleotides matching TRBD1. CDR1 and CDR2 (germline): MDHEN, SYDVKM. This CDR3 contains 13 residues. V was pared by 2 bases and J by 7 bases, with 2 bases of the junction left unmatched. CDR3: CASSLGQGFEAFF. The CDR3 nucleotides are TGTGCCAGCAGTTTAGGACAGGGGTTTGAAGCTTTCTTT.

This chain connects TRBV7-2 to TRBJ1-4; TRBD1 is a possible D gene (5 bases). Between the trimmed V and J ends, which lost 5 bases and 0 bases, there was a span of 10 bases. Germline assignment: CDR1 SGHTA and CDR2 FQGNSA. CDR3 length: 15 residues. Here the CDR3 DNA reads TGTGCCAGCAGCCCGGGACTTGCAACTAATGAAAAACTGTTTTTT. Encoded protein: CASSPGLATNEKLFF.

This clone was counted a single time. This chain uses TRBV5-4 with TRBJ2-3; 14 bases align to TRBD2. Germline V CDR1 and CDR2: SGHNT, YYREEE (reference sequence). This CDR3 has 15 amino acids. Trimming took 3 bases from V and 3 from J; bases not matched to a gene: 0. The CDR3 DNA sequence: TGTGCCAGCAGCTGGACTAGCGGGGGGACAGATACGCAGTATTTT. Encoded protein: CASSWTSGGTDTQYF.

The chain carries TRBV11-3 and TRBJ2-1; 9 bases map to TRBD2. With 5 bases clipped from V and 5 bases from J, the junction kept 10 bases outside the gene matches. The CDR3 has 16 amino acids. The germline CDR1 and CDR2 sequences are SGHNT and YENEEA. The CDR3 is CASSNTYSGRNNEQFF. Here the CDR3 DNA reads TGTGCCAGCAGCAATACCTATAGCGGGAGAAACAATGAGCAGTTCTTC.

This rearrangement joins TRBV2 to TRBJ2-7, with a possible D match to TRBD1 (5 bases). The germline gives CDR1 SNHLY, CDR2 FYNNEI. Between the trimmed V and J ends, which lost 4 bases and 7 bases, there was a span of 11 bases. This CDR3 spans 12 amino acids. Here the CDR3 reads CASSVSGREQYF. Written as DNA, the CDR3 is TGTGCCAGCAGTGTGTCAGGGCGGGAGCAGTACTTC. The entire variable domain, with the rest obtained from reference TRBV2 and TRBJ2-7, is as follows: EPEVTQTPSHQVTQMGQEVILRCVPISNHLYFYWYRQILGQKVEFLVSFYNNEISEKSEIFDDQFSVERPDGSNFTLKIRSTKLEDSAMYFCASSVSGREQYFGPGTRLTVT.

This clone has just a few counts. The genes are TRBV11-3 and TRBJ2-7, with 11 bases matching TRBD2. V lost 1 base to trimming and J lost 7 bases; unmatched junction nucleotides: 3. CDR1 is SGHNT, CDR2 YENEEA, per germline. This CDR3 has 14 amino acids. CDR3 protein: CASSLVAGGGEQYF. Here the CDR3 DNA reads TGTGCCAGCAGCTTAGTAGCGGGAGGGGGAGAGCAGTACTTC.

This chain uses TRBV4-1 with TRBJ1-2, with a weak D call TRBD1 (5 bases). This CDR3 spans 13 amino acids. The V gene lost 5 bases and the J gene lost 1 base, with 8 bases spanning the gap. Germline CDR1 is MGHRA and CDR2 is YSYEKL. The DNA of the CDR3 is TGCGCCAGCAGCGCGGGACTTAACTATGGCTACACCTTC. This codes for CASSAGLNYGYTF.

This clone was detected only once. This chain connects TRBV7-2 to TRBJ2-3; TRBD2 matches at 14 bases. V shed 0 bases, J shed 6 bases, and the junction held 2 bases outside the gene matches. This CDR3 contains 16 residues. Germline CDR1 and CDR2: SGHTA and FQGNSA. The CDR3, as DNA: TGTGCCAGCAGCTTAGCGGGACTAGCGGGAGTGGATACGCAGTATTTT. Residues: CASSLAGLAGVDTQYF.

The V and J genes are TRBV15 and TRBJ2-1; the D is unclear. Trimming removed 0 bases from V and 7 bases from J, with 13 bases in between. Germline V gives CDR1 LNHNV, CDR2 YYDKDF (reference sequence). The CDR3 runs 15 residues. The CDR3 loop is CATSRDQVRGNEQFF. In DNA, the CDR3 is TGTGCCACCAGCAGAGATCAAGTTCGCGGTAATGAGCAGTTCTTC. The full variable domain, completed using reference TRBV15 and TRBJ2-1, is DAMVIQNPRYQVTQFGKPVTLSCSQTLNHNVMYWYQQKSSQAPKLLFHYYDKDFNNEADTPDNFQSRRPNTSFCFLDIRSPGLGDTAMYLCATSRDQVRGNEQFFGPGTRLTVL.

The genes are TRBV6-6 and TRBJ2-7; tentatively, D is TRBD1 or TRBD2 (5 bases each). Germline V lookup: CDR1 MNHNY, CDR2 SVGAGI (reference sequence). V lost 7 bases and J lost 0, with 13 bases in between. The CDR3 extends over 14 amino acids. The CDR3 region is CASTPEGSSYEQYF. The CDR3 nucleotides read TGTGCCAGCACCCCAGAGGGGAGCTCCTACGAGCAGTACTTC.

This clone was found once. The rearrangement uses TRBV5-1 and TRBJ1-2; TRBD1 might be the D (5 bases). Germline loops: CDR1 SGHRS, CDR2 YFSETQ. Trimming took off 1 base at V and 2 bases at J, with 12 bases between the two ends. This CDR3 comprises 15 residues. CDR3 in DNA: TGCGCCAGCAGCTTGTCTCCAGGGAAGAACTATGGCTACACCTTC. The encoded protein is CASSLSPGKNYGYTF.

The chain is built from TRBV28 and TRBJ2-1; TRBD1 matches at 7 bases. Per the germline V gene, CDR1 is MDHEN and CDR2 is SYDVKM. The J segment lost 5 bases and the V segment lost 3 bases, leaving 4 bases of the junction unmatched. This CDR3 has 14 residues. The DNA of the CDR3 is TGTGCCAGCAGTTTGCGACAGGGCCACAATGAGCAGTTCTTC. This codes for CASSLRQGHNEQFF.

This chain's CDR3 is CASSLLPGLAGFYEQYF. The CDR3 DNA sequence: TGTGCCAGCAGTTTACTCCCGGGACTAGCGGGATTCTACGAGCAGTACTTC. The chain uses TRBV27 and TRBJ2-7; 13 nucleotides line up with TRBD2. The V segment lost 2 bases and the J segment 3 bases; nucleotides outside the gene matches: 7. CDR3 length equals 17 residues. Per the germline V gene, CDR1 is MNHEY and CDR2 is SMNVEV (reference sequence).

V is TRBV30 and J is TRBJ2-1, with 7 bases identical to TRBD2. CDR1 and CDR2 from the germline V gene are GTSNPN and SVGIG (reference sequence). V shed 0 bases, J shed 7 bases, and the junction held 9 bases outside the gene matches. This CDR3 spans 15 amino acids. CDR3 residues: CAWSVRTSYRNEQFF. The CDR3 coding sequence is TGTGCCTGGAGTGTAAGGACTAGTTATAGGAATGAGCAGTTCTTC. Looking up the rest from reference TRBV30 and TRBJ2-1 gives the full variable domain: SQTIHQWPATLVQPVGSPLSLECTVEGTSNPNLYWYRQAAGRGLQLLFYSVGIGQISSEVPQNLSASRPQDRQFILSSKKLLLSDSGFYLCAWSVRTSYRNEQFFGPGTRLTVL.

The gene calls are TRBV27 and TRBJ2-7; D may correspond to TRBD1 or TRBD2 (5 bases each). CDR3 length: 18 amino acids. Trimming took off 5 bases at V and 0 bases at J, with 23 bases between the two ends. Germline CDR1 and CDR2: MNHEY and SMNVEV (reference sequence). CDR3 sequence (DNA): TGTGCCAGCAGTCCCATGCCCCCATCCGGGACCACCTCCTACGAGCAGTACTTC. Protein: CASSPMPPSGTTSYEQYF.